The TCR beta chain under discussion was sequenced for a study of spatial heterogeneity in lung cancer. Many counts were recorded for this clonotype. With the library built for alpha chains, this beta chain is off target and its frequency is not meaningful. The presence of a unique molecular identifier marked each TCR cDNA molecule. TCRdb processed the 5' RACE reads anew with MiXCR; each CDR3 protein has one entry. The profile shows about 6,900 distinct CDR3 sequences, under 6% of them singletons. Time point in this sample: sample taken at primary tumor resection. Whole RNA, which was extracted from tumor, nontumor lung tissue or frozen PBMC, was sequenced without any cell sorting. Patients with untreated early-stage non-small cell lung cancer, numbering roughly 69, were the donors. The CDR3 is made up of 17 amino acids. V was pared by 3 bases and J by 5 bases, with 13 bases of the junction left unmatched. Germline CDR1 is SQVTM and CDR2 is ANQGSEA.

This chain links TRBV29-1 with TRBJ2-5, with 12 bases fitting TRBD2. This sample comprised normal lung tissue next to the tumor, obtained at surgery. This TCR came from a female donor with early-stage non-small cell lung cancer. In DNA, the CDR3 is TGCAGCGTTGAGGGATCTAGCGGGAGGGCAATTAGGGAGACCCAGTACTTC. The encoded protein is CSVEGSSGRAIRETQYF.